The TCR beta chain described here comes from a study of siplizumab effects on memory and regulatory T cells. Whole-study results and caveats: Proliferating Tregs from siplizumab cultures lacked functional confirmation of suppression. Apparently key alloresponse contributors, naive T cells also seemed more diverse than memory cells.

Concerning this clone itself: Its specificity is unknown.

Some 10^5 TCR templates were assayed per sample. TCRdb's table, derived via immunoSEQ multiplex PCR, lists solely in-frame clones and lacks some. The top ten hold about 1% of the sample, which has tens of thousands of clones, over 95% seen once. Per the germline V gene, CDR1 is LNHDA and CDR2 is SQIVND (reference sequence). V was shortened by 7 bases and J by 4 bases, with 13 bases between the two germline ends. The CDR3 spans 13 residues. The chain has TRBV19 and TRBJ1-1; a possible D gene is TRBD1 (6 bases). Sequencing was performed on naive CD8+ T cells sorted from blood. The clonotype originates from a human donor in good health. CDR3 sequence reads: CASTYGGPTEAFF. The CDR3 nucleotides are TGTGCCAGTACGTATGGGGGGCCCACTGAAGCTTTCTTT.